The source of this T cell receptor beta chain is a study of OX40 agonist ivuxolimab in advanced cancers. Turning to the study itself: The study gave patients intravenous ivuxolimab at 0.01 to 10 mg/kg every 2 weeks. Having had anti-PD-1, anti-PD-L1 or anti-CTLA-4 therapy before was allowed, and under 50% had some. Of the patients, three showed partial responses, one with hepatocellular carcinoma and two with cutaneous melanoma. The mean age was approximately 60 years, ranging from about 23 to 85, with about four fifths of participants male.

The table came from immunoSEQ multiplex PCR; TCRdb's copy has only in-frame clones and leaves some out. Seen here are over 55,000 clones, around 80% observed once, and the top ten hold 7% to 9.5%. Trimming stripped 5 bases from V and 4 bases from J, with 17 bases between. There are 15 residues in the CDR3. In germline, CDR1 is SGHTA, CDR2 FQGNSA. The input for sequencing was CD4+ or CD8+ T cells sorted from blood, taken in a trial of the OX40 agonist ivuxolimab. This chain uses TRBV7-2 with TRBJ2-5; perhaps D is TRBD1 or TRBD2 (5 bases each). This receptor was taken from an adult with an advanced solid tumor such as melanoma, head and neck, liver or kidney cancer. CDR3 in amino acids: CASSPGWGQGETQYF. The CDR3 DNA reads TGTGCCAGCAGCCCGGGGTGGGGTCAGGGAGAGACCCAGTACTTC.